The 21 T cell receptor beta chains below were found in one sample sequenced in a study of T cell responses to AZD1222 COVID-19 vaccine (dated by TCRdb to the early 2020s). Read against the paper, the sample's time point label means: baseline before first vaccination. The protocol used for the library was the immunoSEQ multiplex PCR assay. TCRdb obtained this table from immuneACCESS and retained in-frame rearrangements with V and J assigned. These tables miss some clones; where compared with another copy, unresolved V genes account for less than half of the shortfall, and the remainder is unexplained. Present in this sample are about 260,000 clones, 93% of which were seen just once. 0.5% to 0.7% of the sample is held by the ten biggest clonotypes. The input for sequencing was peripheral blood, taken on day 0 of AZD1222 vaccination. The receptor source for this set is an adult in good health.

The V gene is TRBV28, the J gene TRBJ1-1; possibly TRBD1 for D (5 bases). The CDR3 has 12 amino acids. The V gene's germline CDR1 is MDHEN and CDR2 SYDVKM. Deletions cut 10 bases from V and 1 base from J, with 10 bases between. CDR3 amino acids: CATQGRNTEAFF. The CDR3 region has the DNA TGTGCCACGCAGGGCAGGAACACTGAAGCTTTCTTT.

This sequence joins TRBV19 and TRBJ1-1; D possibly corresponds to TRBD1 (6 bases). Trimming took off 4 bases at V and 0 bases at J, with 6 bases between the two ends. CDR3 length: 13 residues. The germline gives CDR1 LNHDA, CDR2 SQIVND (reference sequence). CDR3 sequence: CASSRGLNTEAFF. For the CDR3, the DNA is TGTGCCAGTAGTAGGGGGCTGAACACTGAAGCTTTCTTT.

CDR3 bases: TGTGCCAGCAGCTCCGGACAGGGTACCTTGAACACTGAAGCTTTCTTT. As protein: CASSSGQGTLNTEAFF. The V gene is TRBV7-9, the J gene TRBJ1-1, with 8 bases identical to TRBD1. Per germline, CDR1 SEHNR and CDR2 FQNEAQ (reference sequence). The CDR3 extends over 16 amino acids. J was trimmed by 0 bases and V by 4 bases; bases with no gene match: 7.

Here the CDR3 DNA reads TGTGCCAGCTCAGAAACAACAGGGGATAGCAATCAGCCCCAGCATTTT. This translates into CASSETTGDSNQPQHF. The rearrangement uses TRBV18 and TRBJ1-5, with 7 bases that match TRBD1. After removal of 5 bases from V and 0 bases from J, the junction contained 7 bases not matched to a gene. Germline lookup yields CDR1 KGHSH and CDR2 LQKENI. The length of the CDR3 is 16 residues.

The chain couples TRBV5-4 to TRBJ2-7; D ambiguous. V gave up 1 base and J gave up 3 bases, with 8 bases separating them. Germline V CDR1 and CDR2: SGHNT, YYREEE (reference sequence). There are 13 residues in the CDR3. The CDR3, as DNA: TGTGCCAGCAGCTTGAACAACGGCTACGAGCAGTACTTC. Its translation: CASSLNNGYEQYF.

The chain links TRBV28 to TRBJ2-2, with D uncertain. The germline V and J ends were trimmed by 3 bases and 5 bases, with 13 bases remaining between them. CDR3 length: 15 residues. Germline V lookup: CDR1 MDHEN, CDR2 SYDVKM. CDR3 residues: CASSFQSLGTGELFF. CDR3 sequence (DNA): TGTGCCAGCAGTTTCCAGTCGTTGGGAACCGGGGAGCTGTTTTTT.

This clone was found once. The chain uses TRBV6-1 and TRBJ1-5, with 7 nucleotides matching TRBD1. V shed 0 bases and J 1 base; nucleotides not matched to a gene: 6. Germline V gene data show CDR1 as MNHNS and CDR2 as SASEGT. CDR3 length: 17 residues. CDR3 DNA: TGTGCCAGCAGTGAAGCGGGACAGAGCCTAAGCAATCAGCCCCAGCATTTT. The encoded protein is CASSEAGQSLSNQPQHF.

The rearrangement links TRBV19 to TRBJ2-3; the D is unclear. Germline CDR1 is LNHDA and CDR2 is SQIVND (reference sequence). CDR3 size: 17 residues. V was trimmed by 2 bases and J by 0 bases, leaving 15 bases between them. CDR3 in DNA: TGTGCCAGTAGTATATCCCCGACTTCCTCTAGCACAGATACGCAGTATTTT. Its protein is CASSISPTSSSTDTQYF.

This chain connects TRBV5-1 to TRBJ2-2, with 12 bases identical to TRBD2. Germline CDR1 SGHRS, CDR2 YFSETQ. The CDR3 totals 16 residues. V shed 4 bases and J 3 bases; nucleotides not matched to a gene: 4. The DNA of the CDR3 is TGCGCCAGCAGCCCCGGGACTAGCGGGTACACCGGGGAGCTGTTTTTT. It encodes CASSPGTSGYTGELFF.

The chain has TRBV11-2 and TRBJ1-1; D is possibly TRBD1 (5 bases). CDR1 and CDR2 (germline): SGHAT, FQNNGV. V lost 0 bases and J lost 5, with 13 bases in between. This CDR3 is built from 15 residues. The CDR3 spells CASSLDNTGGTEAFF. As DNA, the CDR3 is TGTGCCAGCAGCTTAGATAATACAGGAGGGACTGAAGCTTTCTTT.

The rearrangement uses TRBV11-3 and TRBJ2-2; TRBD1 or TRBD2 may be the D gene (5 bases each). Germline CDR1 and CDR2: SGHNT and YENEEA. V was pared by 5 bases and J by 3 bases, with 16 bases between. This CDR3 spans 16 amino acids. The CDR3 loop reads CASSLGTTGDTGELFF. As DNA, the CDR3 is TGTGCCAGCAGCCTAGGGACGACTGGGGACACCGGGGAGCTGTTTTTT.

The CDR3 bases are TGTGCCAGCATCGGGACAGCCAGAGGCAATCAGCCCCAGCATTTT. Residues: CASIGTARGNQPQHF. The chain links TRBV6-6 to TRBJ1-5; 7 nucleotides match TRBD1. Germline V CDR1 and CDR2: MNHNY, SVGAGI (reference sequence). V lost 7 bases to trimming and J lost 2 bases; unmatched junction nucleotides: 8. This CDR3 contains 15 residues.

This clone showed up just a few times. The chain carries TRBV6-5 and TRBJ1-1; D may be TRBD1 (5 bases). The CDR3 has 14 amino acids. In germline, CDR1 is MNHEY, CDR2 SVGAGI. Trimming pared 2 bases from V and 1 base from J, leaving 8 bases between. CDR3 coding DNA: TGTGCCAGCAGTTACGTGAGGGGGAACACTGAAGCTTTCTTT. Amino acid sequence: CASSYVRGNTEAFF.

The chain links TRBV4-1 to TRBJ2-3; possible D gene TRBD2, 5 bases. V lost 11 bases and J 3 bases, leaving 18 bases between the germline ends. The CDR3 loop spans 14 amino acids. CDR1 is MGHRA, CDR2 YSYEKL, per germline. CDR3 nucleotide sequence: TGCGCCTGTCAAAAACTAGTTCGAACAGATACGCAGTATTTT. Residues: CACQKLVRTDTQYF.

This chain joins TRBV27 and TRBJ2-7; unclear D gene. This CDR3 spans 14 amino acids. V gave up 0 bases and J gave up 0 bases, with 6 bases separating them. Germline values: CDR1 MNHEY, CDR2 SMNVEV (reference sequence). The DNA for the CDR3 is TGTGCCAGCAGTTTATCGCCGCGCTCCTACGAGCAGTACTTC. Its translation: CASSLSPRSYEQYF.

The V and J genes are TRBV11-2 and TRBJ1-1; D may be TRBD1 (5 bases). CDR1 is SGHAT, CDR2 FQNNGV, per germline. The CDR3 loop spans 17 amino acids. Between the trimmed V and J ends, which lost 4 bases and 8 bases, there was a span of 26 bases. CDR3 nucleotides: TGTGCCAGCAGCTCCCTAGGGCCTCGAGGGGTACTTGGGGAAGCTTTCTTT. Translating it yields CASSSLGPRGVLGEAFF.

The chain uses TRBV28 and TRBJ2-7; TRBD2 matches at 8 bases. This CDR3 has 13 residues. J lost 6 bases, V lost 6 bases, and 7 bases had no gene match. In germline, CDR1 is MDHEN, CDR2 SYDVKM. The CDR3 DNA is TGTGCCAGCAGAAGAGCGGGAGTCGGCGAGCAGTACTTC. Protein sequence: CASRRAGVGEQYF.

Concerning this clone: No DNA is shown, since the ends of the CDR3 on it are uncertain; the CDR3 is the one TCRdb lists. The gene calls are TRBV12-3 or TRBV12-4 and TRBJ2-5. The CDR3 is made up of 13 amino acids, end residues included. CDR3 in amino acids: CASSFGAGETQYF.

With respect to this clone: Other DNA variants within this sample encode the same CDR3. The V gene is TRBV29-1, the J gene TRBJ2-1; D call uncertain. Germline CDR1 reads SQVTM; CDR2 reads ANQGSEA. Trimming left V 5 bases short and J 4 bases short, with 6 bases between. This CDR3 is 11 amino acids long. CDR3 DNA: TGCAGCGTTTCCGGATACAATGAGCAGTTCTTC. Translated, it gives CSVSGYNEQFF.

J is TRBJ1-5 and V is TRBV21-1; the D segment call TRBD1 is taken from the table without a DNA check. TRBV21-1 is shown as a pseudogene. This CDR3 has 16 amino acids. The CDR3 sequence is CASSRNRGRGNQPQHF. CDR3 DNA: TGTGCCAGCAGCAGAAACAGGGGGCGCGGAAATCAGCCCCAGCATTTT.

The chain links TRBV2 to TRBJ2-3, with 12 bases identical to TRBD2. Losses at the gene ends were 6 bases for V and 1 base for J; bases not matched to a gene: 5. Germline CDR1 SNHLY, CDR2 FYNNEI. The CDR3 extends over 16 amino acids. The CDR3 spells CASSLGLAGRTDTQYF. The CDR3 DNA sequence: TGTGCCAGCAGCCTTGGACTAGCGGGGCGCACAGATACGCAGTATTTT.